The entry below gives a single T cell receptor beta chain sequence along with its context. Other DNA sequences in the same sample also yield this CDR3. This table comes from immunoSEQ multiplex PCR, and its TCRdb copy is limited to in-frame clones, with some not included. The sample records some 240,000 clones, over 75% being singletons. Patients from Seattle were sampled longitudinally, starting during active infection. These data are taken from a study of blood T cell repertoires in COVID-19. The ends were cut back, 6 bases at V and 4 bases at J, with 12 bases in the middle. This CDR3 has 13 amino acids.

This receptor was taken from a woman aged 70 to 79 with COVID-19, enrolled during active disease. Sequenced material: peripheral blood. This rearrangement joins TRBV12-3 or TRBV12-4 to TRBJ1-2; TRBD1 is a possible D gene (6 bases). The CDR3 bases are TGTGCCAGCAGCGCGACAGGCCGCTATGGCTACACCTTC. It codes for CASSATGRYGYTF.